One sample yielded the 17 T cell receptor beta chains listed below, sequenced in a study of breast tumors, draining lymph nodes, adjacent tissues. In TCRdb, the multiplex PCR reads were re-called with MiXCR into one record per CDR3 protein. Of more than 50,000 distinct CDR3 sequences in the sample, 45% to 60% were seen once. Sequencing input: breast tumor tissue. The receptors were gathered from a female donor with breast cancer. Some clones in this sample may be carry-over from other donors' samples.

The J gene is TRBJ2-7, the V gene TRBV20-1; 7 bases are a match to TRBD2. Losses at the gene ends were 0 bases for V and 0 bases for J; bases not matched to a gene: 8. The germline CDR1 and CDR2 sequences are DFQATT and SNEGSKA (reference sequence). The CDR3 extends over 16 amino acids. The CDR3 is CSARDQGGGSSYEQYF. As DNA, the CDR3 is TGCAGTGCTAGAGATCAAGGTGGCGGGAGCTCCTACGAGCAGTACTTC.

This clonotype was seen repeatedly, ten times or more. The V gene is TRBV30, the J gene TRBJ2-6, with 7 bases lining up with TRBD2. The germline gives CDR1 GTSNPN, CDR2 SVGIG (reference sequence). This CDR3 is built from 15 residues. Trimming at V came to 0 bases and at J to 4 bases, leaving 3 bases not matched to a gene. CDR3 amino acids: CAWSVGGTGANVLTF. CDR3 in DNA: TGTGCCTGGAGTGTGGGGGGGACCGGGGCCAACGTCCTGACTTTC.

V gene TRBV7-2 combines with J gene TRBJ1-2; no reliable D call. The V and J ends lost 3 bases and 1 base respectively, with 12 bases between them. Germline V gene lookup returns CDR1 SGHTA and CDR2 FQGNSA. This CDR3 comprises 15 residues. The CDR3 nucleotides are TGTGCCAGCAGCTTGACCCTACCCGATAACTATGGCTACACCTTC. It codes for CASSLTLPDNYGYTF.

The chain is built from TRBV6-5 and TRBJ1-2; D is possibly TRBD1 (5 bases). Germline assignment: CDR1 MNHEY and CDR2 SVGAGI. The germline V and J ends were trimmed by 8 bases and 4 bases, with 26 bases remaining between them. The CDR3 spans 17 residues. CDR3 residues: CASSPGREGYAGYGYTF. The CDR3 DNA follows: TGTGCCAGCTCCCCAGGGAGGGAGGGCTATGCGGGCTATGGCTACACCTTC.

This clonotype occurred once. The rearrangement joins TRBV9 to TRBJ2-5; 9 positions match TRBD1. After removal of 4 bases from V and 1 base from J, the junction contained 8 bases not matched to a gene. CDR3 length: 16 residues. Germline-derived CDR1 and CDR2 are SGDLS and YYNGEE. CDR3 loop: CASSSTGGAGQETQYF. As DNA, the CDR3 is TGTGCCAGCAGCTCCACAGGGGGCGCGGGCCAAGAGACCCAGTACTTC.

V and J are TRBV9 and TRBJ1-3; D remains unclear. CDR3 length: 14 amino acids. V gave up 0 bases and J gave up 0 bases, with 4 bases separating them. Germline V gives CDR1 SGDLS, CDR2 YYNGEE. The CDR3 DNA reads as TGTGCCAGCAGCGTAGGCAGCTCTGGAAACACCATATATTTT. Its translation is CASSVGSSGNTIYF. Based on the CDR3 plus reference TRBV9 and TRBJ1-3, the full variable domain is DSGVTQTPKHLITATGQRVTLRCSPRSGDLSVYWYQQSLDQGLQFLIQYYNGEERAKGNILERFSAQQFPDLHSELNLSSLELGDSALYFCASSVGSSGNTIYFGEGSWLTVV.

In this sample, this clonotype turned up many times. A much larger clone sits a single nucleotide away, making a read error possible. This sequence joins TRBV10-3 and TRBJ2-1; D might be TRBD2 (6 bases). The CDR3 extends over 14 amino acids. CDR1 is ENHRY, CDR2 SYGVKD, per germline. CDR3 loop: CTISETPGTGGQFF. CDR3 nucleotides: TGTACCATCAGTGAGACTCCCGGGACTGGGGGGCAGTTCTTC.

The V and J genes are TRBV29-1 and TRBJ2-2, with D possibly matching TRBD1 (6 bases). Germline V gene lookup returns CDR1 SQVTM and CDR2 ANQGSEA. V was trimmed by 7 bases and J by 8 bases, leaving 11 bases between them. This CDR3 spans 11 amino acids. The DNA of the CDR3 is TGCAGCGCTGAGGGGGATGGGGAGCTGTTTTTT. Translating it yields CSAEGDGELFF.

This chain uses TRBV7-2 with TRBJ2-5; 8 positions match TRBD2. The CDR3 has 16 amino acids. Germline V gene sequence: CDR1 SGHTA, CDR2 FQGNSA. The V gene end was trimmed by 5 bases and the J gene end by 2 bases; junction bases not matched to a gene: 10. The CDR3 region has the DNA TGTGCCAGCAGCCGAGGACTGAGCGGGGGACAAGAGACCCAGTACTTC. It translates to CASSRGLSGGQETQYF. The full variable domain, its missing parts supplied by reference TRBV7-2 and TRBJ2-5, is GAGVSQSPSNKVTEKGKDVELRCDPISGHTALYWYRQSLGQGLEFLIYFQGNSAPDKSGLPSDRFSAERTGGSVSTLTIQRTQQEDSAVYLCASSRGLSGGQETQYFGPGTRLLVL.

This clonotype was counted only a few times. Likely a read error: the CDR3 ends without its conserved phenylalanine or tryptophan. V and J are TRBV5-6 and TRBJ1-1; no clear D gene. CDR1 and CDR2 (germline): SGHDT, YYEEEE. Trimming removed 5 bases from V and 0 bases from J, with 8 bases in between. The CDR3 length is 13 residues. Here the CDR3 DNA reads TGTGCCAGCAGGGCAGGCATGAACACTGAAGCTTTCTCT. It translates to CASRAGMNTEAFS.

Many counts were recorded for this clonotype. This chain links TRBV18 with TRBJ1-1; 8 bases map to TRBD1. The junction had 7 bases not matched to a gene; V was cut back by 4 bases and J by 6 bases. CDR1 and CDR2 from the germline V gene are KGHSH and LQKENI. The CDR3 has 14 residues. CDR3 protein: CASSRDRKGAEAFF. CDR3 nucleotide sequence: TGTGCCAGCTCACGGGACAGGAAGGGAGCTGAAGCTTTCTTT.

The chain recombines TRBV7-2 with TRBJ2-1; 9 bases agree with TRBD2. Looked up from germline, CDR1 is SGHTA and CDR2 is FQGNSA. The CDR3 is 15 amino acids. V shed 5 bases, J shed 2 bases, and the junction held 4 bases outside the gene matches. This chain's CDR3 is CASSPSGTTYNEQFF. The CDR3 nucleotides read TGTGCCAGCAGCCCTAGCGGGACCACCTACAATGAGCAGTTCTTC.

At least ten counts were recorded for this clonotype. This CDR3 reads CASSEGGTPYEKLFF. DNA of the CDR3: TGTGCCAGCAGTGAAGGGGGGACGCCGTATGAAAAACTGTTTTTT. The V and J genes are TRBV2 and TRBJ1-4, with D tentatively TRBD1 (5 bases). Trimming removed 1 base from V and 6 bases from J, with 12 bases in between. The CDR3 is 15 amino acids. Germline V gene sequence: CDR1 SNHLY, CDR2 FYNNEI.

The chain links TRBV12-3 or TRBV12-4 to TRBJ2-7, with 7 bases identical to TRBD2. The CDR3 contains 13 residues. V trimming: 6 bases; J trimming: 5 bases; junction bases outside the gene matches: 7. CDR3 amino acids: CASRTLLANEQYF. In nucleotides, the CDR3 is TGTGCCAGCAGGACCCTACTAGCGAACGAGCAGTACTTC.

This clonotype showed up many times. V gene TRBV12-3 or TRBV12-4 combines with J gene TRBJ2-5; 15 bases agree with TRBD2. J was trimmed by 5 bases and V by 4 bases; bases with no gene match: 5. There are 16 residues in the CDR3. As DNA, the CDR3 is TGTGCCAGCAGTTCGGGACTAGCGGGAGGTCCCGAGACCCAGTACTTC. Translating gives CASSSGLAGGPETQYF.

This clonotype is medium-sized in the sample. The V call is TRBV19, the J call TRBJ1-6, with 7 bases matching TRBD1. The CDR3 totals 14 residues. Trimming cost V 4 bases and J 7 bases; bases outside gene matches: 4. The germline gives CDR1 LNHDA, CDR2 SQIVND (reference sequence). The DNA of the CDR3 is TGTGCCAGTAGTACCGGGACAGCCAATTCACCCCTCCACTTT. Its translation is CASSTGTANSPLHF.

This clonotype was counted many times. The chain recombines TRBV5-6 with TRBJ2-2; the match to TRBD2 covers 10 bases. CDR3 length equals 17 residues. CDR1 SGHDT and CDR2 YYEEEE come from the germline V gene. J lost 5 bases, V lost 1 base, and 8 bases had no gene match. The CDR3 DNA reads TGTGCCAGCAGCTTGAGGTCGGGTAGCGGGAGGACCGGGGAGCTGTTTTTT. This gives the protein CASSLRSGSGRTGELFF.